This T cell receptor (beta chain) was sequenced for a study of T cells in Graves' hyperthyroidism and ophthalmopathy. Notes on the study in general: Most clonotypes expanded in the thyroid (above 0.001) were also present in blood.

Using RNA transcripts as the source, TCR beta CDR3 regions were amplified. First-round RT-PCR with HTBI primers amplified the TCR CDR3 region. From the multiplex PCR reads, TCRdb called clonotypes with MiXCR, one entry per CDR3 protein. The repertoire has 660,000 or so distinct CDR3 sequences, under 25% of them found once; the top ten carry under 35%. Comment on this clonotype: Its antigen remains unidentified.

This receptor was taken from a man aged 25 to 40 with Graves' ophthalmopathy. Sequencing input: blood.

This CDR3 is CASSPLPPATQETQYF. The CDR3 DNA follows: TGTGCCAGCTCACCTCTACCTCCAGCGACCCAAGAGACCCAGTACTTC. V and J are TRBV18 and TRBJ2-5, with D unresolved. The V gene lost 3 bases and the J gene lost 1 base, with 15 bases spanning the gap. The CDR3 length is 16 residues. Per germline, CDR1 KGHSH and CDR2 LQKENI. Together with reference TRBV18 and TRBJ2-5, the CDR3 gives the full variable domain: NAGVMQNPRHLVRRRGQEARLRCSPMKGHSHVYWYRQLPEEGLKFMVYLQKENIIDESGMPKERFSAEFPKEGPSILRIQQVVRGDSAAYFCASSPLPPATQETQYFGPGTRLLVL.